A single sample is the source of the 26 T cell receptor beta chains below, sequenced in a study of T cell repertoires in cytomegalovirus infection. Their cognate antigens are unknown. TCRdb analysed the reads with MiXCR anew, one entry per CDR3 protein. The data show about 130,000 distinct CDR3 sequences, about 24% seen once. The source material was PBMCs, sequenced either directly or after in vitro stimulation (not recorded which). All receptors derive from a human donor in good health (CMV status not recorded). Some clones in this sample may be carry-over from other donors' samples.

This chain connects TRBV11-2 to TRBJ2-7, with D perhaps TRBD2 (6 bases). The CDR3 has 12 amino acids. Germline V gene lookup returns CDR1 SGHAT and CDR2 FQNNGV. V lost 5 bases and J 6 bases, leaving 11 bases between the germline ends. CDR3 sequence: CASSLSGVEQYV. The CDR3 region has the DNA TGTGCCAGCAGCCTTTCGGGGGTCGAGCAGTACGTC.

This clonotype was counted ten times or more. The J gene is TRBJ1-5, the V gene TRBV24-1, with D hard to call. The CDR3 consists of 12 residues. The germline CDR1 and CDR2 sequences are KGHDR and SFDVKD. Trimming left V 3 bases short and J 12 bases short, with 11 bases between. The CDR3 loop is CATSDITSVQHF. CDR3 bases: TGTGCCACCAGTGATATCACGAGCGTCCAGCATTTT.

Here the CDR3 reads CASSQVGLAGDREQYV. The DNA for the CDR3 is TGCGCCAGCAGCCAAGTTGGCCTAGCGGGAGATCGCGAGCAGTACGTC. This rearrangement joins TRBV4-3 to TRBJ2-7, with 10 positions matching TRBD2. The CDR3 is 16 residues long. Trimming removed 1 base from V and 6 bases from J; junction bases left unmatched: 9. CDR1 and CDR2 from the germline V gene are LGHNA and YSLEER.

The V and J genes are TRBV29-1 and TRBJ2-7; D is possibly TRBD2 (6 bases). Trimming removed 0 bases at V and 6 bases at J, with 12 bases between. CDR3 length: 13 residues. Germline CDR1 and CDR2: SQVTM and ANQGSEA. The CDR3 region is CSVEEGGRGEQYF. The CDR3 nucleotides read TGCAGCGTTGAAGAGGGGGGAAGGGGCGAGCAGTACTTC.

The chain couples TRBV7-6 to TRBJ1-1; D is possibly TRBD1 (5 bases). This CDR3 is 17 amino acids long. Trimming removed 4 bases at V and 1 base at J, with 19 bases between. Germline CDR1 and CDR2: SGHVS and FNYEAQ. CDR3 nucleotides: TGTGCCAGCAGCTCCGCAATTCATATGACAGCGAACACTGAAGCTTTCTTT. It codes for CASSSAIHMTANTEAFF.

This clonotype has ten or more counts. The chain uses TRBV7-8 and TRBJ1-3; D not resolved. V was shortened by 1 base and J by 0 bases, with 10 bases between the two germline ends. The CDR3 totals 16 residues. Germline values: CDR1 SGHVS, CDR2 FQNEAQ. In DNA, the CDR3 is TGTGCCAGCAGCTTAGTGATAGTCGGCTCTGGAAACACCATATATTTT. As protein: CASSLVIVGSGNTIYF.

This clonotype was counted at least ten times. This chain links TRBV7-2 with TRBJ2-7; tentatively, D is TRBD1 (6 bases). The CDR3 runs 15 residues. CDR1 and CDR2 (germline): SGHTA, FQGNSA. Trimming removed 3 bases from V and 1 base from J, with 13 bases in between. The CDR3: CASSLGPTGSYEQYF. CDR3 coding DNA: TGTGCCAGCAGCTTGGGACCTACAGGGTCCTACGAGCAGTACTTC.

The chain combines TRBV12-3 or TRBV12-4 with TRBJ1-2; no definite D call. The CDR3 sequence is 14 residues long. Trimming shortened V by 1 base and J by 4 bases, and 10 bases separated the two germline ends. The CDR3 nucleotides read TGTGCCAGCAGTTTAGGGCAGGAGTTCTATGGCTACACCTTC. This encodes CASSLGQEFYGYTF.

This clonotype was seen more than once but under ten times. The chain links TRBV24-1 to TRBJ1-5; 7 bases fit TRBD1. This CDR3 has 16 amino acids. The V gene's germline CDR1 is KGHDR and CDR2 SFDVKD. V shed 4 bases, J shed 2 bases, and the junction held 7 bases outside the gene matches. CDR3 loop: CATSDPTGVGNQPQHF. The CDR3 DNA sequence: TGTGCCACCAGTGACCCTACAGGGGTTGGCAATCAGCCCCAGCATTTT.

The V and J genes are TRBV19 and TRBJ1-5, with 8 nucleotides matching TRBD1. The trim removed 4 bases at V and 3 bases at J, leaving 8 bases unmatched. The length of the CDR3 is 16 residues. Germline CDR1 LNHDA, CDR2 SQIVND (reference sequence). This CDR3 reads CASSRTGIGNNQPQHF. In DNA form, the CDR3 reads TGTGCCAGTAGTAGGACAGGGATCGGGAACAATCAGCCCCAGCATTTT.

This chain links TRBV12-3 or TRBV12-4 with TRBJ2-1, with 7 bases matching TRBD2. V lost 6 bases, J lost 4 bases, and 9 bases stayed unmatched. The CDR3 has 15 amino acids. The CDR3 nucleotides are TGTGCCAGCAGACTCGGGCTAGCGGATTACAATGAGCAGTTCTTC. It specifies CASRLGLADYNEQFF.

The V call is TRBV10-3, the J call TRBJ2-7; no reliable D call. Per the germline V gene, CDR1 is ENHRY and CDR2 is SYGVKD. The CDR3 runs 13 residues. Trimming stripped 2 bases from V and 2 bases from J, with 7 bases between. In DNA form, the CDR3 reads TGTGCCATCAGTGAGAGTAGTGCCTACGAGCAGTACGTC. It translates to CAISESSAYEQYV.

This chain uses TRBV12-3 or TRBV12-4 with TRBJ1-1; D is unclear. V dropped 7 bases and J dropped 1 base, with 10 bases sitting between them. This CDR3 has 13 residues. The CDR3 sequence: CASITSGNTEAFF. CDR3 in DNA: TGTGCCAGCATTACCTCAGGGAACACTGAAGCTTTCTTT.

The gene calls are TRBV4-1 and TRBJ2-7; 8 nucleotides line up with TRBD2. Trimming removed 4 bases from V and 0 bases from J; junction bases left unmatched: 5. Germline V gives CDR1 MGHRA, CDR2 YSYEKL. The CDR3 spans 15 residues. The CDR3 protein is CASSPRLAYSYEQYF. The CDR3 coding sequence is TGCGCCAGCAGCCCAAGACTAGCGTACTCCTACGAGCAGTACTTC.

The rearrangement joins TRBV4-1 to TRBJ1-1, with D possibly matching TRBD1 (6 bases). V lost 4 bases and J lost 1, with 16 bases in between. This CDR3 is built from 16 residues. Germline lookup yields CDR1 MGHRA and CDR2 YSYEKL. The CDR3 region is CASSPQPGARNTEAFF. CDR3 nucleotide sequence: TGCGCCAGCAGCCCGCAACCGGGGGCGCGGAACACTGAAGCTTTCTTT.

Here the CDR3 DNA reads TGTGCCAGCAGCCAAGAGGGCTCAGGTAGCGGGATCAGCTCCTACAATGAGCAGTTCTTC. The encoded protein is CASSQEGSGSGISSYNEQFF. The genes are TRBV4-2 and TRBJ2-1; 8 bases are shared with TRBD2. The germline V gene encodes CDR1 LGHNA and CDR2 YNFKEQ. J was trimmed by 0 bases and V by 0 bases; bases with no gene match: 13. The CDR3 extends over 20 amino acids.

This clonotype has ten or more counts. V usage is TRBV19 and J usage is TRBJ1-1, with TRBD1 as a possible D gene (6 bases). V was trimmed by 1 base and J by 5 bases, leaving 11 bases between them. CDR1 and CDR2 (germline): LNHDA, SQIVND (reference sequence). The CDR3 runs to 14 residues. CDR3 protein: CASSIVGGGTEAFF. The CDR3, as DNA: TGTGCCAGTAGTATAGTAGGGGGAGGGACTGAAGCTTTCTTT.

The genes are TRBV30 and TRBJ1-1; 10 bases are shared with TRBD1. The CDR3 length is 15 residues. With 1 base clipped from V and 3 bases from J, the junction kept 5 bases outside the gene matches. The germline V gene has CDR1 GTSNPN and CDR2 SVGIG (reference sequence). CDR3 DNA sequence: TGTGCCTGGAGTGGAGGACAGGGGGTCTACACTGAAGCTTTCTTT. Translating gives CAWSGGQGVYTEAFF.

CDR3 in amino acids: CASSFTGGQETQYF. The CDR3 nucleotides are TGTGCCAGCAGTTTTACAGGGGGCCAAGAGACCCAGTACTTC. This chain connects TRBV12-3 or TRBV12-4 to TRBJ2-5; TRBD1 matches 8 bases. CDR3 length: 14 amino acids. The J segment lost 1 base and the V segment lost 3 bases, leaving 1 base of the junction unmatched.

This chain uses TRBV2 with TRBJ2-7; 10 nucleotides align to TRBD1. The J segment lost 4 bases and the V segment lost 6 bases, leaving 3 bases of the junction unmatched. CDR3 length: 13 amino acids. From germline, CDR1 is SNHLY and CDR2 FYNNEI. The DNA for the CDR3 is TGTGCCAGCAGAGGGACAGGGGAGTACGAGCAGTACGTC. Protein sequence: CASRGTGEYEQYV.

The rearrangement links TRBV7-9 to TRBJ2-4; D tentatively fits TRBD1 or TRBD2 (5 bases each). The CDR3 consists of 16 residues. V was pared by 5 bases and J by 8 bases, with 22 bases between. CDR1 is SEHNR, CDR2 FQNEAQ, per germline (reference sequence). The CDR3 loop is CASSPSTEGWKDIQYF. The CDR3 DNA is TGTGCCAGCAGCCCTTCAACCGAGGGGTGGAAGGACATTCAGTACTTC. Full variable domain (outside the CDR3, taken from reference TRBV7-9 and TRBJ2-4): DTGVSQNPRHKITKRGQNVTFRCDPISEHNRLYWYRQTLGQGPEFLTYFQNEAQLEKSRLLSDRFSAERPKGSFSTLEIQRTEQGDSAMYLCASSPSTEGWKDIQYFGAGTRLSVL.

V is TRBV6-2 or TRBV6-3 and J is TRBJ2-1, with a tentative D call TRBD2 (5 bases). The CDR3 totals 14 residues. Trimming stripped 3 bases from V and 4 bases from J, with 10 bases between. Germline V gives CDR1 MNHEY, CDR2 SVGEGT. The CDR3, as DNA: TGTGCCAGCAGTTATGGGGAGATGTACAATGAGCAGTTCTTC. As protein: CASSYGEMYNEQFF.

V is TRBV18 and J is TRBJ2-5, with 8 bases lining up with TRBD1. Unmatched junction bases numbered 12, after V lost 5 bases and J lost 7 bases. The CDR3 consists of 15 residues. Germline CDR1 is KGHSH and CDR2 is LQKENI. The CDR3 here is CASSSGTGTSRTQYF. Written as DNA, the CDR3 is TGTGCCAGCTCATCTGGGACAGGAACTAGTAGGACCCAGTACTTC.

DNA of the CDR3: TGTGCCAGCAGTTTAGAACGCCGCTTTAATGAAAAACTGTTTTTT. It yields the protein CASSLERRFNEKLFF. This sequence joins TRBV12-3 or TRBV12-4 and TRBJ1-4, with D unclear. V gave up 1 base and J gave up 4 bases, with 10 bases separating them. The CDR3 extends over 15 amino acids.

This clonotype was seen a few times. The chain combines TRBV12-5 with TRBJ2-7; TRBD1 agrees at 7 bases. CDR1 and CDR2 from the germline V gene are LGHNT and FRNRAP. The CDR3 is 16 residues long. Losses at the gene ends were 3 bases for V and 0 bases for J; bases not matched to a gene: 8. In DNA form, the CDR3 reads TGTGCTAGTGGTTTCGACGGGACAGTTAGCTCCTACGAGCAGTACGTC. Translated, it gives CASGFDGTVSSYEQYV.

This clonotype was counted at least ten times. J is TRBJ1-1 and V is TRBV6-6, with a weak D call TRBD1 (5 bases). V dropped 0 bases and J dropped 1 base, with 6 bases sitting between them. Looked up from germline, CDR1 is MNHNY and CDR2 is SVGAGI (reference sequence). CDR3 length equals 14 residues. This CDR3 reads CASSYSRGNTEAFF. The CDR3 DNA reads TGTGCCAGCAGTTACTCGAGGGGGAACACTGAAGCTTTCTTT.